Below, 2 T cell receptor beta chains from the same sample are listed, as sequenced in a study of CD8 T cells in ankylosing spondylitis. These receptors' antigens are unknown. General study findings and limits: A TCR beta motif made of several highly homologous variants seemed typical of ankylosing spondylitis blood.

MiXCR was run by TCRdb on the 5' RACE reads, yielding one entry per CDR3 protein. The sample carries 500,000 to 650,000 distinct CDR3 sequences, roughly 5% recorded once. The material sequenced was blood, either unsorted or a sorted T cell fraction (not recorded which). These receptors were taken from a male donor with ankylosing spondylitis.

This clonotype showed up many times. CDR3 nucleotides: TGCAGTGCTAGAGGGGGGGCCCGTGAGCAGTTCTTC. Its protein is CSARGGAREQFF. The chain recombines TRBV20-1 with TRBJ2-1; either TRBD1 or TRBD2 may supply D (6 bases each). CDR3 size: 12 residues. CDR1 and CDR2 from the germline V gene are DFQATT and SNEGSKA (reference sequence). The V gene lost 1 base and the J gene lost 9 bases, with 10 bases spanning the gap.

This clonotype was seen ten or more times. The rearrangement joins TRBV10-3 to TRBJ2-5; no clear D. CDR1 is ENHRY, CDR2 SYGVKD, per germline. V gave up 4 bases and J gave up 5 bases, with 11 bases separating them. This CDR3 has 13 amino acids. The CDR3 coding sequence is TGTGCCATCAGTGGGCTGCTCCGGGAGACCCAGTACTTC. Translating it yields CAISGLLRETQYF.